A selection of T cell receptor beta chains follows, all from one sample in a study of T cells in Graves' hyperthyroidism and ophthalmopathy. MiXCR, run by TCRdb on the multiplex PCR reads, gives a single entry per CDR3 protein. This sample has 400,000 to 500,000 distinct CDR3 sequences, with approximately 15% found just once. The sample taken for sequencing was blood. Receptor source: a woman aged 18-29 years with Graves' hyperthyroidism. The CDR3 runs from the conserved cysteine through the conserved F or W. D genes are given only for firm matches. Clone size is not always given. Where it is, it says once, few, many or a class for expanded clones.

TRBJ2-7 NA 13 TRBV7-2 many CASRAAAAFEQYF TGTGCCAGCAGGGCGGCGGCGGCCTTCGAGCAGTACTTC
TRBJ2-2 TRBD2 15 TRBV10-2 many CASSEGLGITGELFF TGCGCCAGCAGTGAGGGACTAGGGATCACCGGGGAGCTGTTTTTT
TRBJ2-1 NA 16 TRBV24-1 many CATSDKGGWSYNEQFF TGTGCCACCAGTGACAAAGGGGGGTGGAGCTACAATGAGCAGTTCTTC
TRBJ2-7 NA 13 TRBV24-1 NA CATSEGTIYEQYF TGTGCCACCAGTGAAGGGACCATCTACGAGCAGTACTTC
TRBJ1-6 NA 10 TRBV12-3/TRBV12-4 many CASRGGPLHF TGTGCCAGCAGGGGTGGGCCCCTCCACTTT
TRBJ2-2 TRBD2 16 TRBV7-3 few CASSSSGTSGPGELFF TGTGCCAGCAGCTCCTCCGGGACTAGCGGGCCCGGGGAGCTGTTTTTT
TRBJ2-2 NA 18 TRBV5-1 few CASSLAGFGLPSTGELFF TGCGCCAGCAGCTTGGCCGGGTTCGGACTACCGAGCACCGGGGAGCTGTTTTTT
TRBJ1-3 NA 15 TRBV6-1 many CASSTPAMTGNTIYF TGTGCCAGCAGTACCCCAGCGATGACTGGAAACACCATATATTTT
TRBJ1-5 NA 14 TRBV7-9 few CASSFGAGNQPQHF TGTGCCAGCAGCTTCGGAGCTGGCAATCAGCCCCAGCATTTT
TRBJ1-1 NA 18 TRBV5-6 few CASSPDVVGSWMNTEAFF TGTGCCAGCAGCCCGGATGTGGTCGGGAGTTGGATGAACACTGAAGCTTTCTTT
TRBJ2-5 NA 14 TRBV6-1 NA CASSQPPSAETQYF TGTGCCAGCAGTCAACCTCCTAGCGCAGAGACCCAGTACTTC
TRBJ2-1 TRBD2 15 TRBV11-1 NA CASGSEREGLNEQFF TGTGCCAGCGGGTCCGAGCGGGAGGGCCTCAATGAGCAGTTCTTC
TRBJ2-1 NA 13 TRBV20-1 few CSAQSRTMNEQFF TGCAGTGCCCAATCCAGGACTATGAATGAGCAGTTCTTC
TRBJ2-1 TRBD2 13 TRBV20-1 few CSEVGLENNEQFF TGCAGTGAGGTGGGACTAGAGAACAATGAGCAGTTCTTC
TRBJ2-2 NA 13 TRBV11-2 NA CASSPARHGELFF TGTGCCAGCAGCCCGGCCCGGCACGGGGAGCTGTTTTTT
TRBJ2-7 TRBD1 15 TRBV7-2 many CASSLGTGTAYEQYF TGTGCCAGCAGCTTGGGGACAGGGACTGCCTACGAGCAGTACTTC